This T cell receptor (beta chain) was sequenced during a study of Ad26.COV2.S vaccination and SARS-CoV-2 variants. Sample treatment: 15 to 20 received Ad26.COV2.S at low or high dose, single or two shots; several received placebo; per-sample allocation not given. Collection of the samples took place on day 63 after the first injection of vaccine or placebo. CDR3 size: 17 residues. V lost 9 bases and J 8 bases, leaving 31 bases between the germline ends. This clone was recorded once. Here immunoSEQ multiplex PCR was the method, and the copy in TCRdb shows in-frame clones only, minus some. The data contain around 450,000 clones, 75% to 95% of them singletons.

Specimen: peripheral blood, collected in a trial of Ad26.COV2.S vaccine versus placebo. This TCR was sampled from a person between 18 and 60 years old who received the Ad26.COV2.S COVID-19 vaccine or a placebo. The rearrangement joins TRBV23-1 to TRBJ1-2; D is undetermined. TRBV23-1 is classed as an ORF, of uncertain function. The CDR3 loop reads CARKTYGPHPHRWGYTF. Written as DNA, the CDR3 is TGCGCCAGAAAAACATACGGACCACATCCCCATAGATGGGGCTACACCTTC.